This T cell receptor (beta chain) was profiled in a study of blood T cell repertoires in COVID-19 (dated by TCRdb to 2018 to 2020). As for the study more broadly: Samples from collaborators originated in the United States, Italy and Spain and spanned both the acute and convalescent phases of COVID-19. A freely available public database, intended as a resource for researchers studying the immune response to SARS-CoV-2, is where the repertoires were released. The samples were drawn from two sources: the first 160 participants of the ongoing ImmuneRACE study, and over 1,000 subjects contributed by 6 global collaborators. Where available, HLA class I and class II types were taken from metadata supplied by the sample provider and were not determined by assay-based typing. The sample metadata nearly always contained a de-identified subject ID, COVID-19 status, age in years and sex. The prospective study material was composed of cDNA or gDNA derived from T cells, B-cell-depleted T cells, or PBMCs. Deeply sampled blood TCRbeta repertoires from subjects exposed to, actively infected with, or recovered from COVID-19 were included in the dataset. Broader findings and caveats from the paper: Clinical and demographic metadata were provided uncurated, with the amount varying by source and participant.

The immunoSEQ Assay, a bias-controlled multiplex PCR, was used to amplify TCRbeta CDR3 regions from genomic DNA. The published analysis was carried out like this. The number of nucleated cells in each sample was estimated by amplification of reference gene primers within the assay. Sequence reads were collapsed and filtered to measure the absolute abundance of every unique TCRbeta CDR3 rearrangement. Productive Simpson clonality was computed per sample as the square root of Simpson's diversity index over productive rearrangements. In TCRdb, the immuneACCESS table is reduced to in-frame sequences with V and J assigned. These tables do not hold every clone; where another copy was compared, an unresolved V gene accounts for under half, and the others remain unexplained. That table supplies the V and J calls and clone size; D and trimming were determined from the DNA. The sample profile shows under 30,000 clones; 60% to 80% of them were found once. Of the sample, 35% to 55% is held by the ten largest clones.

Whole blood was collected in K2EDTA tubes by collaborating institutions according to the institutions' own protocols. For TCRbeta analysis, collaborator samples were shipped as frozen whole blood, as isolated PBMCs, or as DNA extracted from either sample type. This clone came up a few times. Its antigen is not yet known. Base-call qualities are not available, and no considerably larger clone is one nucleotide away. Sequenced: peripheral blood. This clonotype was sampled from a woman aged 70-85 years with acute or convalescent COVID-19.

The DNA reads as follows: TGTGCCAGCAGATCGGGACAGGCGGATGAAAAACTGTTTTTT. This codes for CASRSGQADEKLFF. Here the chain combines TRBV5-4 and TRBJ1-4, and 8 junction bases match TRBD1. Taken from the germline V gene (reference sequence), the CDR1 and CDR2 loops are SGHNT and YYREEE. Spanning cysteine to phenylalanine, the CDR3 consists of 14 amino acids. Only CDR3 DNA remains: 42 bases, in frame from the first base. V ends up 5 bases short and J 6 bases short, with an unmatched junction base count of 6.